The source of this T cell receptor beta chain is a study of blood T cell repertoires in COVID-19. Study-level background: The United States, Italy and Spain provided the acute and convalescent COVID-19 samples. PBMCs, B-cell-depleted T cells, or T cells provided the cDNA or gDNA that made up the material.

This clone was observed a single time. Original methodology: Reference gene primer amplification gave estimated nucleated cell counts. The assay was immunoSEQ multiplex PCR, and TCRdb's table has in-frame clones only and misses some. V and J calls and clone size are those listed in that table; D and trimming were worked out from the DNA. The repertoire holds 35,000 to 50,000 clones, with approximately 88% as singletons. From germline, CDR1 is SNHLY and CDR2 FYNNEI. Trimming took 8 bases from V and 5 from J; bases not matched to a gene: 6. This CDR3 region has 13 residues. The sequencing input was peripheral blood. This sequence was found in a human donor in a cohort sampled during active COVID-19. V gene TRBV2 combines with J gene TRBJ2-1; the match to TRBD1 covers 7 bases. The CDR3 sequence: CASVRDSNNEQFF. Here the CDR3 DNA reads TGTGCCAGCGTCCGGGACAGCAACAATGAGCAGTTCTTC.